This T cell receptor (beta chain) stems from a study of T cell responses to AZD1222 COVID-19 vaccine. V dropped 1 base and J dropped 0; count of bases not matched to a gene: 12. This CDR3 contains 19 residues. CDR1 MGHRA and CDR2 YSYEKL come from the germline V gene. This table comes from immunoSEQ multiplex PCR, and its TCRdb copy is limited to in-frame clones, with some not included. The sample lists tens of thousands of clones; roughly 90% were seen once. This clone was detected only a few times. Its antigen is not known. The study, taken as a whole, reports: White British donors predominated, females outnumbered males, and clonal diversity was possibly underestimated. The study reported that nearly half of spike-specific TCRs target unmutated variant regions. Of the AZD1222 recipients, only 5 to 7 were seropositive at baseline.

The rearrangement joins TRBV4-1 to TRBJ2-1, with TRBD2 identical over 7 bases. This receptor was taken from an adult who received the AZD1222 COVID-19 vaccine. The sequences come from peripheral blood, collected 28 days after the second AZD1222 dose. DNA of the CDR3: TGCGCCAGCAGCCAAGTTCCGCTAGCGGTCCGAAGCTCCTACAATGAGCAGTTCTTC. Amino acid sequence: CASSQVPLAVRSSYNEQFF.